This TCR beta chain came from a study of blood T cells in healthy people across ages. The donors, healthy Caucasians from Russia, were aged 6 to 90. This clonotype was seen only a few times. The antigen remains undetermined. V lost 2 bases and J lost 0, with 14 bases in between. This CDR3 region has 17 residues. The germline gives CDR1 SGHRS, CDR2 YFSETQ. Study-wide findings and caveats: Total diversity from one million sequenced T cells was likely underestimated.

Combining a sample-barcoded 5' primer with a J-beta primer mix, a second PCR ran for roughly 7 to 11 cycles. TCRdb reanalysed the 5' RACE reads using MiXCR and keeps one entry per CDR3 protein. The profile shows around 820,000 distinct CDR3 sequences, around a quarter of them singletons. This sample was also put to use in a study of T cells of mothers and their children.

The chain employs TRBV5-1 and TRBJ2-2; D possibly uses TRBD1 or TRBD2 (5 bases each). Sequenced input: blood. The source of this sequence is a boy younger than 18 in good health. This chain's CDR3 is CASSLATRGANTGELFF. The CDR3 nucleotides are TGCGCCAGCAGCTTAGCGACGAGGGGCGCGAACACCGGGGAGCTGTTTTTT.